Presented here are 10 T cell receptor beta chains from one specimen sequenced in a study of blood T cell repertoires in COVID-19. The data were produced by immunoSEQ multiplex PCR, yet TCRdb's version contains in-frame clones alone and is incomplete. Of some 160,000 clones in the sample, approximately 91% were seen once. Source material: peripheral blood. The receptors here all came from a man aged 18 to 29 with acute or convalescent COVID-19.

This chain joins TRBV15 and TRBJ1-2, with D possibly TRBD1 on 6 matching bases. Germline V CDR1 and CDR2: LNHNV, YYDKDF (reference sequence). Trimming shortened V by 0 bases and J by 3 bases, and 8 bases separated the two germline ends. This CDR3 has 14 residues. The CDR3 coding sequence is TGTGCCACCAGCAGAGATTCAGGGGACTATGGCTACACCTTC. Its translation is CATSRDSGDYGYTF.

A word on this clone: Other DNA sequences from this sample encode an identical CDR3 as well. The gene calls are TRBV5-1 and TRBJ2-5; D might be TRBD1 (6 bases). Germline values: CDR1 SGHRS, CDR2 YFSETQ. The CDR3 loop spans 13 amino acids. Trimming took 4 bases from V and 5 from J, leaving 12 bases between them. CDR3 DNA sequence: TGCGCCAGCAGCCTCCCAGGGGAGGAGACCCAGTACTTC. Amino acids: CASSLPGEETQYF. The full variable domain, its missing parts supplied by reference TRBV5-1 and TRBJ2-5, is KAGVTQTPRYLIKTRGQQVTLSCSPISGHRSVSWYQQTPGQGLQFLFEYFSETQRNKGNFPGRFSGRQFSNSRSEMNVSTLELGDSALYLCASSLPGEETQYFGPGTRLLVL.

The chain combines TRBV24-1 with TRBJ2-1; D not certain. This CDR3 spans 14 amino acids. Germline lookup yields CDR1 KGHDR and CDR2 SFDVKD. Trimming removed 3 bases from V and 3 bases from J, with 8 bases in between. CDR3 loop: CATSDGLYYNEQFF. The CDR3, as DNA: TGTGCCACCAGTGATGGGCTTTACTACAATGAGCAGTTCTTC.

The chain couples TRBV6-5 to TRBJ1-1; tentatively, D is TRBD1 (5 bases). The CDR3 is 13 amino acids. Germline V gene lookup returns CDR1 MNHEY and CDR2 SVGAGI. Trimming pared 6 bases from V and 1 base from J, leaving 9 bases between. The CDR3 nucleotides read TGTGCCAGCAGAACGACAGAGAACACTGAAGCTTTCTTT. Protein sequence: CASRTTENTEAFF.

V is TRBV6-5 and J is TRBJ2-5, with 8 positions matching TRBD1. Germline V lookup: CDR1 MNHEY, CDR2 SVGAGI. Trimming removed 5 bases from V and 5 bases from J; junction bases left unmatched: 7. This CDR3 spans 14 amino acids. The CDR3 bases are TGTGCCAGCAGTCCGGGGACAGGAGGCGAGACCCAGTACTTC. It yields the protein CASSPGTGGETQYF.

This clone was detected a few times. V and J are TRBV5-1 and TRBJ2-3; D is perhaps TRBD1 (6 bases). The CDR3 loop spans 15 amino acids. The V end lost 4 bases, the J end lost 3 bases, and 15 bases lay between the germline ends. Germline CDR1 reads SGHRS; CDR2 reads YFSETQ. The CDR3 region is CASSVAGVPTDTQYF. The CDR3 DNA follows: TGCGCCAGCAGCGTAGCAGGGGTTCCGACAGATACGCAGTATTTT. The complete variable domain, with remaining parts taken from reference TRBV5-1 and TRBJ2-3, reads KAGVTQTPRYLIKTRGQQVTLSCSPISGHRSVSWYQQTPGQGLQFLFEYFSETQRNKGNFPGRFSGRQFSNSRSEMNVSTLELGDSALYLCASSVAGVPTDTQYFGPGTRLTVL.

The chain joins TRBV6-5 to TRBJ2-2, with TRBD1 identical over 11 bases. Germline V gives CDR1 MNHEY, CDR2 SVGAGI. The CDR3 runs 16 residues. Trimming cost V 2 bases and J 4 bases; bases outside gene matches: 3. Here the CDR3 DNA reads TGTGCCAGCAGTTACGGTGGGACAGGGGGCACCGGGGAGCTGTTTTTT. Protein product: CASSYGGTGGTGELFF.

This chain joins TRBV5-5 and TRBJ2-7, with TRBD1 identical over 8 bases. J was trimmed by 4 bases and V by 0 bases; bases with no gene match: 9. The CDR3 runs to 16 residues. Germline values: CDR1 SGHKS, CDR2 YYEKEE (reference sequence). The CDR3 DNA reads TGTGCCAGCAGCTTGGCCCCGGGACAGGCTACTTACGAGCAGTACTTC. Encoded protein: CASSLAPGQATYEQYF.

This clone was counted a few times. The rearrangement joins TRBV18 to TRBJ1-1, with D perhaps matching TRBD1 (5 bases). There are 12 residues in the CDR3. Between the trimmed V and J ends, which lost 1 base and 11 bases, there was a span of 11 bases. CDR1 and CDR2 from the germline V gene are KGHSH and LQKENI. For the CDR3, the DNA is TGTGCCAGCTCACCACAGGCCTCAGGGGCTTTCTTT. Translating gives CASSPQASGAFF.

As DNA, the CDR3 is TGTGCCAGCAGGGGGGCGAGGGTTCCCTACGAGCAGTACTTC. This codes for CASRGARVPYEQYF. The rearrangement uses TRBV6-5 and TRBJ2-7, with D perhaps TRBD1 (6 bases). Trimming shortened V by 6 bases and J by 2 bases, and 14 bases separated the two germline ends. Germline V CDR1 and CDR2: MNHEY, SVGAGI. This CDR3 contains 14 residues.